This TCR beta chain was sequenced during a study of T cells in Graves' hyperthyroidism and ophthalmopathy. In germline, CDR1 is DFQATT, CDR2 SNEGSKA (reference sequence). The CDR3 length is 16 residues. V lost 6 bases, J lost 4 bases, and 9 bases stayed unmatched. This clonotype was observed a handful of times. Authors of the study amplified TCR beta CDR3 regions from RNA transcripts. First-round RT-PCR with HTBI primers amplified the TCR CDR3 region. MiXCR, run by TCRdb on the multiplex PCR reads, gives a single entry per CDR3 protein. The sample contains around 250,000 distinct CDR3 sequences, less than 15% of which appear only once.

The J gene is TRBJ2-1, the V gene TRBV20-1, with 13 bases fitting TRBD2. This sequence originates from a middle-aged woman with Graves' hyperthyroidism that later progressed to Graves' ophthalmopathy. The specimen sequenced was blood. The DNA of the CDR3 is TGCAGTGCCAAGAAAGGGACTAGCGGGAAGTACAATGAGCAGTTCTTC. Encoded protein: CSAKKGTSGKYNEQFF.